These 22 T cell receptor beta chains came from one sample sequenced in a study of blood T cell repertoires in COVID-19. Clones were sequenced by immunoSEQ multiplex PCR, and TCRdb holds only the in-frame ones, with some missing. Of some 160,000 clones detected, roughly 80% appear once; the ten largest clones hold less than 4%. Source material: PBMCs or T cells enriched from blood (not recorded which). These receptors were obtained from an older woman who had recovered from COVID-19.

The chain recombines TRBV7-2 with TRBJ2-3; 11 nucleotides agree with TRBD2. Per the germline V gene, CDR1 is SGHTA and CDR2 is FQGNSA. There are 17 residues in the CDR3. Trimming removed 4 bases from V and 5 bases from J; junction bases left unmatched: 11. The CDR3 bases are TGTGCCAGCAGCTGGCAACCTAGCGGGGGGCCTCTAGATACGCAGTATTTT. It is translated as CASSWQPSGGPLDTQYF.

The chain links TRBV20-1 to TRBJ2-7; D gene unclear. Germline V gene sequence: CDR1 DFQATT, CDR2 SNEGSKA (reference sequence). V shed 3 bases and J shed 3 bases, with 6 bases lying between them. The CDR3 has 11 residues. The CDR3 DNA reads TGCAGTGCTAGTCCAAACTACGAGCAGTACTTC. Amino acid sequence: CSASPNYEQYF.

This clone has a handful of counts. The V and J genes are TRBV10-1 and TRBJ1-5, with a weak D call TRBD1 (6 bases). CDR1 WNHNN and CDR2 SYGVQD come from the germline V gene (reference sequence). Trimming took off 3 bases at V and 1 base at J, with 19 bases between the two ends. This CDR3 region has 18 residues. The CDR3 bases are TGCGCCAGCAGTGACCCGGGGCAGGGGCTAGAAAGCAATCAGCCCCAGCATTTT. The encoded protein is CASSDPGQGLESNQPQHF.

This clone came up once. The chain uses TRBV27 and TRBJ1-2; 9 bases line up with TRBD1. CDR3 length: 14 amino acids. J was trimmed by 8 bases and V by 5 bases; bases with no gene match: 9. CDR1 is MNHEY and CDR2 is SMNVEV in the germline V gene (reference sequence). The DNA of the CDR3 is TGTGCCAGCAGTCGCCGACAGGGGGGATCCGGCTACACCTTC. It specifies CASSRRQGGSGYTF.

The chain recombines TRBV3-1 (or the pseudogene TRBV3-2) with TRBJ1-6; 7 nucleotides agree with TRBD1. The CDR3 has 18 amino acids. Trimming removed 3 bases from V and 0 bases from J; junction bases left unmatched: 8. Germline loops: CDR1 LGHDT, CDR2 YNNKEL (reference sequence). The CDR3 loop is CASSHRGQFSSYNSPLHF. The CDR3, as DNA: TGTGCCAGCAGCCACCGGGGACAGTTCAGCTCCTATAATTCACCCCTCCACTTT.

The chain has TRBV10-2 and TRBJ2-7; TRBD1 aligns across 11 bases. V trimming: 6 bases; J trimming: 4 bases; junction bases outside the gene matches: 2. Germline CDR1 and CDR2: WSHSY and SAAADI. The CDR3 totals 13 residues. CDR3 sequence reads: CASRDRGRYEQYF. The CDR3 DNA follows: TGCGCCAGCAGGGACAGGGGGCGATACGAGCAGTACTTC.

The chain has TRBV24-1 and TRBJ2-1; TRBD2 matches 12 bases. Per germline, CDR1 KGHDR and CDR2 SFDVKD. This CDR3 contains 16 residues. The junction had 2 bases not matched to a gene; V was cut back by 3 bases and J by 3 bases. In DNA form, the CDR3 reads TGTGCCACCAGTGATCTGACTAGCGGGGGCTACAATGAGCAGTTCTTC. It encodes CATSDLTSGGYNEQFF.

This clone was picked up one time. This sequence joins TRBV5-1 and TRBJ1-2; D is possibly TRBD1 (6 bases). The germline V gene encodes CDR1 SGHRS and CDR2 YFSETQ. This CDR3 region has 14 residues. V lost 1 base to trimming and J lost 4 bases, with 11 bases between them. The CDR3 here is CASSLPGEGYGYTF. The CDR3 DNA reads as TGCGCCAGCAGCTTGCCAGGGGAGGGCTATGGCTACACCTTC. Complete variable domain (other parts from reference TRBV5-1 and TRBJ1-2): KAGVTQTPRYLIKTRGQQVTLSCSPISGHRSVSWYQQTPGQGLQFLFEYFSETQRNKGNFPGRFSGRQFSNSRSEMNVSTLELGDSALYLCASSLPGEGYGYTFGSGTRLTVV.

The chain combines TRBV29-1 with TRBJ1-2; 10 bases are a match to TRBD1. Trimming took 1 base from V and 1 from J; bases not matched to a gene: 12. Germline V gene data show CDR1 as SQVTM and CDR2 as ANQGSEA. The CDR3 sequence is 18 residues long. CDR3 residues: CSVEGLIGTGVYNYGYTF. CDR3 in DNA: TGCAGCGTTGAAGGCTTAATCGGGACAGGGGTCTATAACTATGGCTACACCTTC.

With regard to this clone: The same CDR3 can be traced to other DNA sequences in this sample. The CDR3, as DNA: TGTGCCACCAGAGGGGGGGGCACAGATACGCAGTATTTT. This gives the protein CATRGGGTDTQYF. The chain employs TRBV24-1 and TRBJ2-3; possibly TRBD2 for D (7 bases). The CDR3 contains 13 residues. V lost 7 bases and J lost 1, with 8 bases in between. Germline V CDR1 and CDR2: KGHDR, SFDVKD.

The CDR3 sequence: CASSPAQVTQPQHF. The CDR3 nucleotides read TGTGCCAGCTCACCAGCACAGGTGACTCAGCCCCAGCATTTT. The chain combines TRBV18 with TRBJ1-5; the D gene is possibly TRBD1 (5 bases). This CDR3 has 14 residues. Germline V gene data show CDR1 as KGHSH and CDR2 as LQKENI. V lost 2 bases to trimming and J lost 6 bases, with 11 bases between them.

The chain joins TRBV20-1 to TRBJ1-2, with unresolved D. The V end lost 3 bases, the J end lost 0 bases, and 8 bases lay between the germline ends. Looked up from germline, CDR1 is DFQATT and CDR2 is SNEGSKA (reference sequence). There are 13 residues in the CDR3. The CDR3 nucleotides are TGCAGTGCTAGTGAGTCAGCTAACTATGGCTACACCTTC. Amino acids: CSASESANYGYTF.

This clone was recorded once. The chain carries TRBV5-1 and TRBJ1-2; D perhaps matches TRBD1 (5 bases). The germline gives CDR1 SGHRS, CDR2 YFSETQ. V lost 2 bases, J lost 2 bases, and 10 bases lay in between. CDR3 size: 14 residues. This chain's CDR3 is CASSLGSGNYGYTF. As DNA, the CDR3 is TGCGCCAGCAGCTTAGGTTCAGGGAACTATGGCTACACCTTC.

This clone appeared many times. This chain connects TRBV19 to TRBJ1-2; no clear D gene. This CDR3 has 13 residues. With 4 bases removed from V and 4 bases from J, the gap between germline ends came to 10 bases. The germline V gene encodes CDR1 LNHDA and CDR2 SQIVND (reference sequence). Here the CDR3 DNA reads TGTGCCAGTAGTAGTCTCCAGTTCTATGGCTACACCTTC. It specifies CASSSLQFYGYTF.

This chain's CDR3 is CASSDGGSGLADSGANVLTF. Here the CDR3 DNA reads TGTGCCAGCAGTGATGGGGGCTCGGGACTAGCGGACTCTGGGGCCAACGTCCTGACTTTC. This chain connects TRBV2 to TRBJ2-6, with 11 bases identical to TRBD2. V lost 3 bases and J lost 0; bases outside the gene matches: 10. CDR1 SNHLY and CDR2 FYNNEI come from the germline V gene. The CDR3 sequence is 20 residues long. The full variable domain, rest sourced from reference TRBV2 and TRBJ2-6, is EPEVTQTPSHQVTQMGQEVILRCVPISNHLYFYWYRQILGQKVEFLVSFYNNEISEKSEIFDDQFSVERPDGSNFTLKIRSTKLEDSAMYFCASSDGGSGLADSGANVLTFGAGSRLTVL.

The V call is TRBV7-2, the J call TRBJ2-3; D perhaps matches TRBD2 (7 bases). Germline-derived CDR1 and CDR2 are SGHTA and FQGNSA. This CDR3 is built from 15 residues. Trimming removed 0 bases at V and 4 bases at J, with 11 bases between. In nucleotides, the CDR3 is TGTGCCAGCAGCTTAGCGGGGGGGCCGGCAGATACGCAGTATTTT. It translates to CASSLAGGPADTQYF.

The gene calls are TRBV18 and TRBJ1-5, with 7 bases matching TRBD1. Germline CDR1 is KGHSH and CDR2 is LQKENI. The CDR3 sequence is 18 residues long. V shed 1 base and J 1 base; nucleotides not matched to a gene: 10. In DNA form, the CDR3 reads TGTGCCAGCTCACCACTGCCTCTAGGGACAGCGAGCAATCAGCCCCAGCATTTT. Residues: CASSPLPLGTASNQPQHF.

The chain employs TRBV21-1 and TRBJ1-5; the D segment call TRBD1 is taken from the table without a DNA check. TRBV21-1 is reported as a pseudogene. This CDR3 is 15 amino acids long. The CDR3 reads CASSEANRVRQPQHF. The CDR3 DNA follows: TGTGCCAGCAGCGAGGCTAACAGGGTGCGCCAGCCCCAGCATTTT.

The rearrangement links TRBV4-1 to TRBJ1-2, with 7 bases fitting TRBD1. V lost 1 base and J lost 4; bases outside the gene matches: 6. The CDR3 runs to 15 residues. CDR1 and CDR2 (germline): MGHRA, YSYEKL. CDR3 nucleotide sequence: TGCGCCAGCAGCCAAGCCGAAGGGGGCATCTATGGCTACACCTTC. It is translated as CASSQAEGGIYGYTF.

This chain connects TRBV9 to TRBJ1-6; 7 nucleotides align to TRBD1. The germline V gene has CDR1 SGDLS and CDR2 YYNGEE. This CDR3 comprises 15 residues. The junction had 4 bases not matched to a gene; V was cut back by 3 bases and J by 4 bases. CDR3 in amino acids: CASSAPGQYNSPLHF. CDR3 sequence (DNA): TGTGCCAGCAGCGCACCGGGACAGTATAATTCACCCCTCCACTTT.

This chain uses TRBV7-2 with TRBJ2-3; TRBD2 matches 7 bases. The CDR3 totals 17 residues. Germline V gives CDR1 SGHTA, CDR2 FQGNSA. The J segment lost 0 bases and the V segment lost 1 base, leaving 7 bases of the junction unmatched. CDR3 DNA sequence: TGTGCCAGCAGCTTAGAGCCTGGGGGGGTTAGCACAGATACGCAGTATTTT. Protein: CASSLEPGGVSTDTQYF.

This chain joins TRBV10-2 and TRBJ2-1, with 8 bases matching TRBD2. The germline CDR1 and CDR2 sequences are WSHSY and SAAADI. J gave up 0 bases and V 3 bases, and 19 bases lay outside the gene matches. CDR3 length: 21 residues. The CDR3 DNA reads as TGCGCCAGCAGTGACCCCATTGGTGCGACTAGCGCGAAAGGCTCCTACAATGAGCAGTTCTTC. This sequence encodes CASSDPIGATSAKGSYNEQFF.